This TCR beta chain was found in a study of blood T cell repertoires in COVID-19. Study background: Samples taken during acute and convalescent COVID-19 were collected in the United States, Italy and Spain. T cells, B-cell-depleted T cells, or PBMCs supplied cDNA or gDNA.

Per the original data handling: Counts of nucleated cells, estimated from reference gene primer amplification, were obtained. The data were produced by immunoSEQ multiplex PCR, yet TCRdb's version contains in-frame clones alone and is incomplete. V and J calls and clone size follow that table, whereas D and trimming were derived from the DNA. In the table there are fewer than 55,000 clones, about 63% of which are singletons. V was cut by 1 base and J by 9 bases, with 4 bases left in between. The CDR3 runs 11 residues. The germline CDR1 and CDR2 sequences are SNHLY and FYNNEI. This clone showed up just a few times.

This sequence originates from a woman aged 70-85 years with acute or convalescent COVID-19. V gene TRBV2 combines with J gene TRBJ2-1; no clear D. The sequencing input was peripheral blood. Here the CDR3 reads CASSEGGEQFF. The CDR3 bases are TGTGCCAGCAGTGAAGGAGGTGAGCAGTTCTTC. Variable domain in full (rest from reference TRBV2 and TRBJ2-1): EPEVTQTPSHQVTQMGQEVILRCVPISNHLYFYWYRQILGQKVEFLVSFYNNEISEKSEIFDDQFSVERPDGSNFTLKIRSTKLEDSAMYFCASSEGGEQFFGPGTRLTVL.